This T cell receptor (beta chain) appears in the sequencing data of a study of cytomegalovirus exposure and HLA in healthy donors. Study-wide points: According to a subsequent analysis, TCR clusters identified in the first cohort showed a tendency to co-occur across the 110 or so validation repertoires.

This CDR3 is built from 21 residues. V lost 6 bases and J lost 3; bases outside the gene matches: 23. The V gene's germline CDR1 is MNHEY and CDR2 SMNVEV (reference sequence). Clones were read by immunoSEQ multiplex PCR, and TCRdb kept only the in-frame ones, dropping some. This sample has some 150,000 clones, with around 88% found just once. In regard to this clone: Its antigen is not known.

This sequence joins TRBV27 and TRBJ2-7, with 13 bases identical to TRBD2. This receptor was identified in a man between 18 and 29 years old in good health and CMV-seropositive. The sequencing sample was made of PBMCs. In nucleotides, the CDR3 is TGTGCCAGCAGGTCCCCCCCCCGGAGAACTAGCGGGAGGGCCGCAAGCTACGAGCAGTACTTC. Translation gives CASRSPPRRTSGRAASYEQYF.